This TCR beta chain was sequenced for a study of T cell repertoires in cytomegalovirus infection. Notes on this clonotype: The antigen is not known.

TCRdb reprocessed the reads via MiXCR and lists one record per CDR3 protein. This sample has about 570,000 distinct CDR3 sequences; approximately 40% occur once, and the top ten carry about 48%. Trimming removed 6 bases at V and 3 bases at J, with 9 bases between. The germline V gene encodes CDR1 MNHGY and CDR2 SAAAGT. The CDR3 is 13 amino acids. V is TRBV6-8 and J is TRBJ2-4; D tentatively fits TRBD1 or TRBD2 (5 bases each). This material consisted of cultured PBMCs, taken from culture after CMV antigen stimulation. The origin of this receptor is a human donor in good health (CMV status not recorded). Some clones in this sample may be carry-over from other donors' samples. In DNA form, the CDR3 reads TGTGCCAGCAGAGATGGGGGCAAAAACATTCAGTACTTC. Amino acid sequence: CASRDGGKNIQYF.